This passage covers 17 T cell receptor beta chains from one sample sequenced in a study of T cell responses to AZD1222 COVID-19 vaccine. Clones were read by immunoSEQ multiplex PCR, and TCRdb kept only the in-frame ones, dropping some. Of 160,000 or so clones listed, 91% are singletons. The sequences come from peripheral blood, collected on day 0 of AZD1222 vaccination. The receptors here all came from an adult in good health.

The chain recombines TRBV19 with TRBJ2-5; D gene unclear. Germline CDR1 is LNHDA and CDR2 is SQIVND (reference sequence). The CDR3 consists of 12 residues. Trimming removed 9 bases at V and 4 bases at J, with 12 bases between. CDR3 in amino acids: CASGPTGETQYF. The CDR3 region has the DNA TGTGCCAGCGGGCCGACGGGAGAGACCCAGTACTTC.

The chain combines TRBV7-2 with TRBJ1-5; D is unresolved. CDR1 is SGHTA, CDR2 FQGNSA, per germline. The CDR3 loop spans 15 amino acids. V lost 5 bases and J 1 base, leaving 12 bases between the germline ends. CDR3 residues: CASSLSTLSNQPQHF. CDR3 bases: TGTGCCAGCAGCCTAAGCACTTTAAGCAATCAGCCCCAGCATTTT.

This clone was recorded once. This sequence joins TRBV4-3 and TRBJ1-5, with D unclear. V was cut by 3 bases and J by 9 bases, with 12 bases left in between. Germline loops: CDR1 LGHNA, CDR2 YSLEER. CDR3 length: 13 amino acids. Here the CDR3 reads CASSQGLLGPQHF. DNA of the CDR3: TGCGCCAGCAGCCAGGGTCTACTAGGGCCCCAGCATTTT.

This chain links TRBV2 with TRBJ1-3; a weak D match, TRBD1 (5 bases). Trimming took off 3 bases at V and 0 bases at J, with 12 bases between the two ends. Germline V CDR1 and CDR2: SNHLY, FYNNEI. The CDR3 extends over 16 amino acids. CDR3 sequence: CASSDPGRSSGNTIYF. DNA for the CDR3: TGTGCCAGCAGTGACCCGGGACGGAGCTCTGGAAACACCATATATTTT.

CDR3: CASSPTSGSVGQETQYF. The CDR3 nucleotides are TGTGCCAGCTCGCCGACTAGCGGGAGCGTGGGCCAAGAGACCCAGTACTTC. The chain combines TRBV18 with TRBJ2-5; the match to TRBD2 covers 12 bases. This CDR3 has 17 residues. With V trimmed by 6 bases and J by 1 base, 9 bases remained unmatched. From germline, CDR1 is KGHSH and CDR2 LQKENI. The full variable domain, rest sourced from reference TRBV18 and TRBJ2-5, is NAGVMQNPRHLVRRRGQEARLRCSPMKGHSHVYWYRQLPEEGLKFMVYLQKENIIDESGMPKERFSAEFPKEGPSILRIQQVVRGDSAAYFCASSPTSGSVGQETQYFGPGTRLLVL.

CDR3 sequence: CASSLDSGQGNTEAFF. The CDR3 DNA reads as TGTGCCAGCAGCTTAGATTCGGGACAGGGGAACACTGAAGCTTTCTTT. The chain joins TRBV11-2 to TRBJ1-1; 9 nucleotides align to TRBD1. The CDR3 runs to 16 residues. Germline-derived CDR1 and CDR2 are SGHAT and FQNNGV. V trimming: 0 bases; J trimming: 1 base; junction bases outside the gene matches: 3. The complete variable domain, with remaining parts taken from reference TRBV11-2 and TRBJ1-1, reads EAGVAQSPRYKIIEKRQSVAFWCNPISGHATLYWYQQILGQGPKLLIQFQNNGVVDDSQLPKDRFSAERLKGVDSTLKIQPAKLEDSAVYLCASSLDSGQGNTEAFFGQGTRLTVV.

The rearrangement joins TRBV12-3 or TRBV12-4 to TRBJ1-2; D not resolved. The CDR3 is 13 amino acids. Trimming cost V 5 bases and J 4 bases, with 11 bases left between them. The CDR3 DNA sequence: TGTGCCAGCAGTCGCCGGGAGGGCTATGGCTACACCTTC. Encoded protein: CASSRREGYGYTF.

V and J are TRBV3-1 (or the pseudogene TRBV3-2) and TRBJ1-1; D is possibly TRBD1 (5 bases). The CDR3 is 15 amino acids. Germline V gene data show CDR1 as LGHDT and CDR2 as YNNKEL (reference sequence). V was pared by 7 bases and J by 5 bases, with 20 bases between. The CDR3 DNA sequence: TGTGCCAGCACTCCTTGTCGGGGCGTAACTACTGAAGCTTTCTTT. Translated: CASTPCRGVTTEAFF.

The chain employs TRBV19 and TRBJ1-3, with D perhaps TRBD1 (5 bases). This CDR3 is built from 14 residues. Germline V gene lookup returns CDR1 LNHDA and CDR2 SQIVND (reference sequence). V dropped 5 bases and J dropped 1 base, with 9 bases sitting between them. The CDR3 region is CASSRGNSGNTIYF. Written as DNA, the CDR3 is TGTGCCAGTAGTCGGGGGAATTCTGGAAACACCATATATTTT.

V and J are TRBV28 and TRBJ1-5; weak D call: TRBD1 (5 bases). From germline, CDR1 is MDHEN and CDR2 SYDVKM. There are 13 residues in the CDR3. V shed 3 bases and J shed 8 bases, with 11 bases lying between them. CDR3 amino acids: CASSFPPGEPQHF. The CDR3 DNA reads as TGTGCCAGCAGTTTCCCGCCGGGGGAGCCCCAGCATTTT.

The chain carries TRBV9 and TRBJ2-1, with D maybe TRBD2 (7 bases). The CDR3 length is 14 residues. V was clipped by 4 bases and J by 9 bases, with 17 bases between them. Germline loops: CDR1 SGDLS, CDR2 YYNGEE. This CDR3 is CASSHKGEGREQFF. The CDR3 region has the DNA TGTGCCAGCAGCCATAAGGGGGAGGGGCGTGAGCAGTTCTTC. Filled out from reference TRBV9 and TRBJ2-1, the complete variable domain reads DSGVTQTPKHLITATGQRVTLRCSPRSGDLSVYWYQQSLDQGLQFLIQYYNGEERAKGNILERFSAQQFPDLHSELNLSSLELGDSALYFCASSHKGEGREQFFGPGTRLTVL.

The chain couples TRBV28 to TRBJ2-2; no clear D gene. V dropped 11 bases and J dropped 2 bases, with 12 bases sitting between them. Germline CDR1 is MDHEN and CDR2 is SYDVKM. The CDR3 is 13 amino acids. The CDR3, as DNA: TGTGCCGAGGCAAATCCCAACACCGGGGAGCTGTTTTTT. This encodes CAEANPNTGELFF.

The rearrangement links TRBV19 to TRBJ1-2, with 9 bases identical to TRBD1. The CDR3 loop spans 16 amino acids. The trim removed 3 bases at V and 2 bases at J, leaving 7 bases unmatched. Germline V gives CDR1 LNHDA, CDR2 SQIVND (reference sequence). DNA for the CDR3: TGTGCCAGTAGTATGAAAGGACAGGGGTCGAACTATGGCTACACCTTC. Translated: CASSMKGQGSNYGYTF.

V gene TRBV4-1 combines with J gene TRBJ1-2; 7 bases line up with TRBD1. CDR3 length: 16 residues. Germline V gene sequence: CDR1 MGHRA, CDR2 YSYEKL. The V and J ends lost 1 base and 14 bases, in that order; junction bases with no gene match: 19. The CDR3 nucleotides are TGCGCCAGCAGCCAAGGTCGGGGACAGCTCCTCGGGGGGGAGACCTTC. This encodes CASSQGRGQLLGGETF.

The rearrangement links TRBV5-6 to TRBJ2-1; D is perhaps TRBD1 (5 bases). There are 11 residues in the CDR3. The germline V gene encodes CDR1 SGHDT and CDR2 YYEEEE. Trimming pared 2 bases from V and 16 bases from J, leaving 13 bases between. CDR3 DNA: TGTGCCAGCAGCTTCCGGCAGGGTCAATTCTTC. Translating it yields CASSFRQGQFF.

This chain links TRBV5-4 with TRBJ2-6; D remains ambiguous. Deletions cut 0 bases from V and 2 bases from J, with 6 bases between. Germline-derived CDR1 and CDR2 are SGHNT and YYREEE (reference sequence). The CDR3 sequence is 15 residues long. The CDR3 protein is CASSLDWAGANVLTF. The CDR3 DNA follows: TGTGCCAGCAGCTTGGATTGGGCTGGGGCCAACGTCCTGACTTTC.

The rearrangement links TRBV12-3 or TRBV12-4 to TRBJ2-1; TRBD1 might be the D (6 bases). V lost 2 bases and J 8 bases, leaving 10 bases between the germline ends. This CDR3 has 13 residues. The CDR3: CASSLWGRYEQFF. The CDR3 DNA follows: TGTGCCAGCAGTTTATGGGGGCGGTATGAGCAGTTCTTC.